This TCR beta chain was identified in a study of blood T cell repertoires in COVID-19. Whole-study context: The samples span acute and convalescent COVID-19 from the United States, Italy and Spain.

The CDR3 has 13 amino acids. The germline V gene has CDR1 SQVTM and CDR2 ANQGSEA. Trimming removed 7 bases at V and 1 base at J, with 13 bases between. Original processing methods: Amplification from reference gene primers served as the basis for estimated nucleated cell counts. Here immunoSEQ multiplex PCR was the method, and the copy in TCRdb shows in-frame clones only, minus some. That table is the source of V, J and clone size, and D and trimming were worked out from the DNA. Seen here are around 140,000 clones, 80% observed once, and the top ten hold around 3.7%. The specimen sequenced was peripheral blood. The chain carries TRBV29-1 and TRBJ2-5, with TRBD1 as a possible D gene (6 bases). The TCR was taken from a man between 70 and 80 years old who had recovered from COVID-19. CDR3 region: CSAKDSTQETQYF. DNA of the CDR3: TGCAGCGCAAAGGACAGCACCCAAGAGACCCAGTACTTC.